The 21 T cell receptor beta chains reported below all come from one sample, sequenced in a study of blood T cell repertoires in COVID-19. Profiling relied on immunoSEQ multiplex PCR, and the TCRdb table lists in-frame clones only, not all of them. Of fewer than 400,000 clones listed, around 86% are singletons. The sequenced sample consisted of PBMCs or T cells enriched from blood (not recorded which). The receptor source for this set is a man aged 55 to 70 who had recovered from COVID-19.

The chain is built from TRBV7-9 and TRBJ2-1; D is unclear. Germline values: CDR1 SEHNR, CDR2 FQNEAQ (reference sequence). Trimming took off 5 bases at V and 7 bases at J, with 6 bases between the two ends. The CDR3 is 11 amino acids. The CDR3 coding sequence is TGTGCCAGCAGCCAATCAAATGAGCAGTTCTTC. It is translated as CASSQSNEQFF.

This sequence joins TRBV6-2 or TRBV6-3 and TRBJ2-1; TRBD2 matches 8 bases. Trimming at V came to 0 bases and at J to 6 bases, leaving 7 bases not matched to a gene. The CDR3 is 16 residues long. Germline lookup yields CDR1 MNHEY and CDR2 SVGEGT. CDR3 loop: CASSYSLADLSNEQFF. Here the CDR3 DNA reads TGTGCCAGCAGTTACTCACTAGCGGACCTCTCCAATGAGCAGTTCTTC.

The rearrangement links TRBV7-3 to TRBJ1-3; D perhaps matches TRBD1 (6 bases). Germline V lookup: CDR1 SGHTA, CDR2 FQGTGA. The CDR3 sequence is 15 residues long. Trimming removed 3 bases from V and 2 bases from J, with 11 bases in between. The CDR3 loop reads CASSFTGSPGNTIYF. In nucleotides, the CDR3 is TGTGCCAGCAGCTTCACAGGGTCACCTGGAAACACCATATATTTT.

CDR3: CASSLGLVQETQYF. In nucleotides, the CDR3 is TGTGCCAGCTCACTAGGACTGGTCCAAGAGACCCAGTACTTC. The chain combines TRBV18 with TRBJ2-5; tentatively, D is TRBD2 (5 bases). In germline, CDR1 is KGHSH, CDR2 LQKENI. The CDR3 has 14 amino acids. V lost 4 bases, J lost 1 base, and 10 bases lay in between.

The chain carries TRBV6-5 and TRBJ1-5; possible D gene TRBD1, 6 bases. The CDR3 runs 15 residues. Trimming removed 7 bases at V and 1 base at J, with 14 bases between. The germline V gene encodes CDR1 MNHEY and CDR2 SVGAGI. The CDR3 nucleotides are TGTGCCAGCAAAAGAACAGGGACCAGCAATCAGCCCCAGCATTTT. This encodes CASKRTGTSNQPQHF.

The chain joins TRBV6-5 to TRBJ1-1; tentative D call: TRBD1 (5 bases). V lost 7 bases and J lost 3, with 18 bases in between. The germline gives CDR1 MNHEY, CDR2 SVGAGI. This CDR3 spans 15 amino acids. The CDR3 bases are TGTGCCAGCACTCAGGACATCGTATTAGACACTGAAGCTTTCTTT. Its translation: CASTQDIVLDTEAFF.

The chain recombines TRBV28 with TRBJ1-2; TRBD1 matches 10 bases. The junction had 11 bases not matched to a gene; V was cut back by 9 bases and J by 7 bases. Germline assignment: CDR1 MDHEN and CDR2 SYDVKM. The CDR3 is 14 residues long. CDR3 loop: CASFPGTGVRGYTF. The CDR3 DNA reads TGTGCCAGTTTCCCCGGGACAGGGGTTCGTGGCTACACCTTC.

This clone was detected once. This chain joins TRBV7-2 and TRBJ1-1; 9 nucleotides align to TRBD1. The germline gives CDR1 SGHTA, CDR2 FQGNSA. J was trimmed by 10 bases and V by 6 bases; bases with no gene match: 9. The CDR3 totals 13 residues. CDR3 nucleotides: TGTGCCAGCAGTACCGGACAGGGGACATCAGCTTTCTTT. The encoded protein is CASSTGQGTSAFF.

The V and J genes are TRBV10-3 and TRBJ1-1, with 10 nucleotides matching TRBD1. V was clipped by 6 bases and J by 0 bases; unmatched bases: 13. The CDR3 covers 18 residues. The V gene's germline CDR1 is ENHRY and CDR2 SYGVKD. CDR3 in DNA: TGTGCCATCAGGCCCGGGACAGGGGTCCCAACGATGAACACTGAAGCTTTCTTT. Protein sequence: CAIRPGTGVPTMNTEAFF.

The chain carries TRBV27 and TRBJ2-5; tentatively, D is TRBD1 (5 bases). Germline lookup yields CDR1 MNHEY and CDR2 SMNVEV (reference sequence). This CDR3 has 13 amino acids. Deletions cut 8 bases from V and 1 base from J, with 11 bases between. The CDR3 spells CASGRGLQETQYF. The DNA of the CDR3 is TGTGCCAGCGGAAGGGGCCTCCAAGAGACCCAGTACTTC.

The rearrangement links TRBV19 to TRBJ2-1, with D tentatively TRBD2 (5 bases). The CDR3 is 16 amino acids. Trimming removed 1 base from V and 7 bases from J, with 17 bases in between. Germline loops: CDR1 LNHDA, CDR2 SQIVND (reference sequence). The CDR3 nucleotides are TGTGCCAGTAGTATAGTTCGGGGATGGGTGGAAAATGAGCAGTTCTTC. Translating gives CASSIVRGWVENEQFF.

The chain is built from TRBV19 and TRBJ2-5, with D possibly being TRBD1 (6 bases). This CDR3 region has 17 residues. CDR1 and CDR2 (germline): LNHDA, SQIVND (reference sequence). Between the trimmed V and J ends, which lost 5 bases and 2 bases, there was a span of 21 bases. CDR3 loop: CASSATYRVPFQETQYF. The CDR3 bases are TGTGCCAGTAGTGCAACCTACAGGGTGCCCTTTCAAGAGACCCAGTACTTC.

The rearrangement joins TRBV7-3 to TRBJ1-4; TRBD1 might be the D (5 bases). The CDR3 has 15 residues. CDR1 is SGHTA and CDR2 is FQGTGA in the germline V gene. Trimming pared 5 bases from V and 8 bases from J, leaving 18 bases between. CDR3 region: CASSVNRMSVEKLFF. CDR3 coding DNA: TGTGCCAGCAGCGTCAACAGGATGTCAGTGGAAAAACTGTTTTTT.

V and J are TRBV2 and TRBJ2-1; 14 positions match TRBD2. After removal of 7 bases from V and 0 bases from J, the junction contained 5 bases not matched to a gene. Germline loops: CDR1 SNHLY, CDR2 FYNNEI. This CDR3 is built from 17 residues. The CDR3 sequence: CASTGTSGSSSYNEQFF. CDR3 nucleotides: TGTGCCAGCACGGGGACTAGCGGGAGCTCCTCCTACAATGAGCAGTTCTTC.

The V call is TRBV28, the J call TRBJ2-3; D perhaps matches TRBD2 (5 bases). Germline loops: CDR1 MDHEN, CDR2 SYDVKM. V lost 6 bases to trimming and J lost 6 bases, with 10 bases between them. The CDR3 runs 12 residues. The CDR3 loop reads CASRTPGDTQYF. CDR3 DNA: TGTGCCAGCAGAACACCGGGGGATACGCAGTATTTT.

The chain recombines TRBV7-2 with TRBJ2-1, with D unclear. Germline V gene data show CDR1 as SGHTA and CDR2 as FQGNSA. V was clipped by 3 bases and J by 8 bases, with 11 bases between them. This CDR3 region has 13 residues. The CDR3 protein is CASSFTGFDEQFF. For the CDR3, the DNA is TGTGCCAGCAGCTTCACCGGGTTCGATGAGCAGTTCTTC.

This clone was detected only a few times. The chain has TRBV7-9 and TRBJ1-2, with D tentatively TRBD1 (6 bases). Germline-derived CDR1 and CDR2 are SEHNR and FQNEAQ (reference sequence). CDR3 length equals 11 residues. Deletions cut 5 bases from V and 14 bases from J, with 15 bases between. The CDR3 DNA is TGTGCCAGCAGCACAACAGGGATCTCTACCTTC. It is translated as CASSTTGISTF.

The chain couples TRBV18 to TRBJ1-1, with unresolved D. The V gene's germline CDR1 is KGHSH and CDR2 LQKENI. CDR3 length equals 15 residues. Trimming removed 2 bases from V and 1 base from J, with 11 bases in between. The CDR3 DNA sequence: TGTGCCAGCTCACCAACGACCAACAGGAACACTGAAGCTTTCTTT. The encoded protein is CASSPTTNRNTEAFF.

This clone was found once. The chain joins TRBV19 to TRBJ1-5; D uncertain. CDR1 and CDR2 (germline): LNHDA, SQIVND (reference sequence). The CDR3 runs to 14 residues. V was trimmed by 3 bases and J by 0 bases, leaving 6 bases between them. The CDR3, as DNA: TGTGCCAGTAGTATGACATTTAGCAATCAGCCCCAGCATTTT. This gives the protein CASSMTFSNQPQHF. Complete variable domain (other parts from reference TRBV19 and TRBJ1-5): DGGITQSPKYLFRKEGQNVTLSCEQNLNHDAMYWYRQDPGQGLRLIYYSQIVNDFQKGDIAEGYSVSREKKESFPLTVTSAQKNPTAFYLCASSMTFSNQPQHFGDGTRLSIL.

This chain links TRBV10-3 with TRBJ2-7, with D possibly being TRBD2 (6 bases). CDR3 length: 16 amino acids. Deletions cut 5 bases from V and 0 bases from J, with 17 bases between. Germline loops: CDR1 ENHRY, CDR2 SYGVKD. The CDR3 nucleotides read TGTGCCATCAGTTTTTCTGCGGGACTTAGCTCCTACGAGCAGTACTTC. Encoded protein: CAISFSAGLSSYEQYF.

The J gene is TRBJ2-7, the V gene TRBV6-5, with TRBD1 identical over 7 bases. Germline CDR1 MNHEY, CDR2 SVGAGI. V was clipped by 5 bases and J by 2 bases; unmatched bases: 9. CDR3 length: 15 amino acids. The CDR3 nucleotides are TGTGCCAGCAGTACTGCCTGGACAGGTACCTACGAGCAGTACTTC. It translates to CASSTAWTGTYEQYF.